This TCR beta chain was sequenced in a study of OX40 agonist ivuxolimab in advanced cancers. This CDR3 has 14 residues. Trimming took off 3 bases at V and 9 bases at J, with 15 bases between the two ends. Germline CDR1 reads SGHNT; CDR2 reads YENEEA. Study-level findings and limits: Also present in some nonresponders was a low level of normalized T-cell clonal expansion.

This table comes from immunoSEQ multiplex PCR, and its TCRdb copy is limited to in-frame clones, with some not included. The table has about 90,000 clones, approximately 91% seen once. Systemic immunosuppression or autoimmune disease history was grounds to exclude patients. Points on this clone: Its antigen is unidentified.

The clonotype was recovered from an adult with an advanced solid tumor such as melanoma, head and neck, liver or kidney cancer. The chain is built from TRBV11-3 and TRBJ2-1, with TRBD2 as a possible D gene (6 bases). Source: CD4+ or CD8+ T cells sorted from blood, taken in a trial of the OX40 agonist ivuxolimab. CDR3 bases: TGTGCCAGCAGCTTTGGCGGGGTCTGGGGTGAGCAGTTCTTC. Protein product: CASSFGGVWGEQFF.